These 14 T cell receptor beta chains were all obtained from the same sample, sequenced in a study of cytomegalovirus exposure and HLA in healthy donors. Use of 60 Vbeta and 13 Jbeta primers characterized the PCR. Assay: immunoSEQ multiplex PCR; the TCRdb copy retains only in-frame clones and omits some. The table includes approximately 100,000 clones, around 70% detected once. Specimen: PBMCs. These receptors were collected from a boy between 10 and 17 years old in good health and CMV-seronegative.

The gene calls are TRBV30 and TRBJ2-1; 7 bases match TRBD2. This CDR3 has 11 amino acids. Germline CDR1 GTSNPN, CDR2 SVGIG (reference sequence). V dropped 2 bases and J dropped 10; count of bases not matched to a gene: 2. This CDR3 reads CAWSRDYEQFF. As DNA, the CDR3 is TGTGCCTGGAGTAGGGACTACGAGCAGTTCTTC.

This clone was counted a single time. The genes are TRBV6-5 and TRBJ2-1, with D uncertain. This CDR3 has 14 amino acids. Trimming pared 5 bases from V and 5 bases from J, leaving 13 bases between. Germline CDR1 is MNHEY and CDR2 is SVGAGI. CDR3 sequence: CASSASYSHNEQFF. CDR3 DNA: TGTGCCAGCAGTGCCTCATACAGCCACAATGAGCAGTTCTTC.

The rearrangement joins TRBV10-1 to TRBJ2-1; 11 positions match TRBD2. The V segment lost 5 bases and the J segment 6 bases; nucleotides outside the gene matches: 6. The CDR3 totals 15 residues. Germline V gene sequence: CDR1 WNHNN, CDR2 SYGVQD (reference sequence). The CDR3 DNA sequence: TGCGCCAGCAGTCCCGGGACTAGCGGATTCAATGAGCAGTTCTTC. This encodes CASSPGTSGFNEQFF.

The chain uses TRBV6-5 and TRBJ1-2; 11 bases agree with TRBD1. J gave up 6 bases and V 4 bases, and 4 bases lay outside the gene matches. The CDR3 covers 14 residues. CDR1 MNHEY and CDR2 SVGAGI come from the germline V gene. In DNA form, the CDR3 reads TGTGCCAGCAGTTTGGACAGGGGGCTGAATGGCTACACCTTC. Translating gives CASSLDRGLNGYTF.

This clone was picked up a small number of times. Since no conserved phenylalanine or tryptophan closes the CDR3, a read error is the likely cause. The DNA is omitted, as the CDR3 cannot be located on it reliably, and the CDR3 follows TCRdb's listing. This chain connects TRBV5-1 to TRBJ1-2; the D call TRBD1 from the table was never checked on the DNA. Ends included, the CDR3 has 15 residues. Per the germline V gene, CDR1 is SGHRS and CDR2 is YFSETQ. The CDR3 protein is CASSLSATGDDGYTV.

The rearrangement uses TRBV7-9 and TRBJ1-1, with D tentatively TRBD1 (5 bases). Germline CDR1 reads SEHNR; CDR2 reads FQNEAQ (reference sequence). V lost 3 bases, J lost 6 bases, and 5 bases lay in between. The CDR3 has 11 amino acids. The CDR3 bases are TGTGCCAGCAGCTTGACAGCTGAAGCTTTCTTT. Translating gives CASSLTAEAFF.

V is TRBV11-2 and J is TRBJ1-1; TRBD1 is a possible D gene (6 bases). The V and J ends lost 5 bases and 6 bases respectively, with 25 bases between them. Germline V lookup: CDR1 SGHAT, CDR2 FQNNGV. The CDR3 spans 17 residues. CDR3 nucleotide sequence: TGTGCCAGCAGCAGATCCCTAGTCCAGGGGATCTTTCCTGAAGCTTTCTTT. This sequence encodes CASSRSLVQGIFPEAFF.

There are a few counts of this clone. The chain uses TRBV28 and TRBJ2-3; possible D gene TRBD2, 5 bases. CDR1 MDHEN and CDR2 SYDVKM come from the germline V gene. V dropped 6 bases and J dropped 4 bases, with 20 bases sitting between them. The CDR3 sequence is 16 residues long. DNA of the CDR3: TGTGCCAGCAGCCCACCGAAACGGTCCGGGGCAGATACGCAGTATTTT. Protein: CASSPPKRSGADTQYF.

The rearrangement links TRBV27 to TRBJ2-5, with D uncertain. There are 13 residues in the CDR3. V shed 3 bases and J shed 3 bases, with 8 bases lying between them. In germline, CDR1 is MNHEY, CDR2 SMNVEV (reference sequence). CDR3 coding DNA: TGTGCCAGCAGTTTTGATAGAGAAGAGACCCAGTACTTC. This codes for CASSFDREETQYF.

The chain combines TRBV4-1 with TRBJ1-5, with 7 bases lining up with TRBD1. In germline, CDR1 is MGHRA, CDR2 YSYEKL. Trimming cost V 5 bases and J 3 bases; bases outside gene matches: 4. The CDR3 length is 14 residues. CDR3 amino acids: CASSVTGVNQPQHF. The CDR3 region has the DNA TGCGCCAGCAGCGTAACAGGGGTCAATCAGCCCCAGCATTTT.

V and J are TRBV5-1 and TRBJ2-5, with 8 bases fitting TRBD1. There are 14 residues in the CDR3. The trim removed 2 bases at V and 5 bases at J, leaving 5 bases unmatched. Looked up from germline, CDR1 is SGHRS and CDR2 is YFSETQ. CDR3 nucleotides: TGCGCCAGCAGCTTTCAGGGGGCGCGGGAGACCCAGTACTTC. It yields the protein CASSFQGARETQYF.

V and J are TRBV5-4 and TRBJ2-2; tentatively, D is TRBD2 (6 bases). Germline CDR1 SGHNT, CDR2 YYREEE (reference sequence). The length of the CDR3 is 16 residues. The V end lost 4 bases, the J end lost 3 bases, and 16 bases lay between the germline ends. CDR3 loop: CASSQGWDSYTGELFF. CDR3 nucleotides: TGTGCCAGCAGCCAGGGTTGGGACTCCTACACCGGGGAGCTGTTTTTT.

There are a few counts of this clone. This chain uses TRBV4-3 with TRBJ1-5; perhaps TRBD1 as D (5 bases). CDR1 LGHNA and CDR2 YSLEER come from the germline V gene. V lost 1 base to trimming and J lost 5 bases, with 15 bases between them. The CDR3 runs 16 residues. The CDR3 DNA is TGCGCCAGCAGCCAAGTATGGGGGGTAGGGGATCAGCCCCAGCATTTT. This translates into CASSQVWGVGDQPQHF.

The V call is TRBV13, the J call TRBJ2-7; weak D call: TRBD1 (6 bases). Germline V gives CDR1 PRHDT, CDR2 FYEKMQ (reference sequence). The germline V and J ends were trimmed by 0 bases and 5 bases, with 11 bases remaining between them. The CDR3 consists of 14 residues. In DNA form, the CDR3 reads TGTGCCAGCAGCTTAGGGCACAGGGTACACGAGCAGTACTTC. It codes for CASSLGHRVHEQYF. The full variable domain, completed using reference TRBV13 and TRBJ2-7, is AAGVIQSPRHLIKEKRETATLKCYPIPRHDTVYWYQQGPGQDPQFLISFYEKMQSDKGSIPDRFSAQQFSDYHSELNMSSLELGDSALYFCASSLGHRVHEQYFGPGTRLTVT.